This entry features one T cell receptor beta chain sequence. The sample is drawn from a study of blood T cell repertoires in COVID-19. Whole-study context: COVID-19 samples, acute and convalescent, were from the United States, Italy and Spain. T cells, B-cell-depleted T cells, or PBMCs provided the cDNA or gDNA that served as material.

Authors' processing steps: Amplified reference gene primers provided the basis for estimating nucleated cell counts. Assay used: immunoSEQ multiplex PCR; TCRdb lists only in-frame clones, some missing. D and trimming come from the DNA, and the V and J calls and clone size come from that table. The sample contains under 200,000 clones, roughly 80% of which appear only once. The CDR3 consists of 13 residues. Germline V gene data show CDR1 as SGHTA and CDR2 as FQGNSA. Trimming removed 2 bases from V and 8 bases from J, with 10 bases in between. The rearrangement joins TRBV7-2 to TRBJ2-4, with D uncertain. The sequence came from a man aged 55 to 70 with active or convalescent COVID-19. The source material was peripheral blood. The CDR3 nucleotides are TGTGCCAGCAGCTTAAGCCTAGAGGACATTCAGTACTTC. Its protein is CASSLSLEDIQYF.